This TCR beta chain was sequenced during a study of shared clonotypes between healthy human individuals. Background on the study: Three plates each covered CD4 naive and memory; CD8 naive two, CD8 memory one.

For every subset, genomic DNA was evenly distributed across several immunoSEQ plates. Method: immunoSEQ multiplex PCR; TCRdb's copy keeps in-frame clones and lacks some. The sample records 2 million to 2.5 million clones, approximately 94% being singletons. The CDR3 spans 16 residues. The germline V gene encodes CDR1 SEHNR and CDR2 FQNEAQ (reference sequence). The V segment lost 1 base and the J segment 2 bases; nucleotides outside the gene matches: 6. CD45RO-negative, CCR7-selected cells formed the naive CD8 fraction, which excluded terminally differentiated effector memory CD45RA+ cells. The V and J genes are TRBV7-9 and TRBJ2-3; 7 bases fit TRBD2. The clonotype was recovered from a man aged 18 to 29 in good health. Some clones in this sample may be carry-over from other donors' samples. Source material: naive CD8+ T cells from PBMCs. DNA of the CDR3: TGTGCCAGCAGCTTAGTTATCACTAGCGACACAGATACGCAGTATTTT. Residues: CASSLVITSDTDTQYF.